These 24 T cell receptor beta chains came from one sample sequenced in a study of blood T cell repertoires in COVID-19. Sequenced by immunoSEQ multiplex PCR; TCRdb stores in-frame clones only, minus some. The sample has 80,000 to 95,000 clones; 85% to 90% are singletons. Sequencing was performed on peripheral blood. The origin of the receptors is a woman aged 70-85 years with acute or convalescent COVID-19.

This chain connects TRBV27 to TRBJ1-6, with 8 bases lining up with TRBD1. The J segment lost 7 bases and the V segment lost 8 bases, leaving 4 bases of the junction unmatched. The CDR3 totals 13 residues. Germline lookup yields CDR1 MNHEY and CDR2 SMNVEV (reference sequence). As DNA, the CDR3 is TGTGCCAGCGTTGGACAGGGAAATTCACCCCTCCACTTT. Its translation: CASVGQGNSPLHF.

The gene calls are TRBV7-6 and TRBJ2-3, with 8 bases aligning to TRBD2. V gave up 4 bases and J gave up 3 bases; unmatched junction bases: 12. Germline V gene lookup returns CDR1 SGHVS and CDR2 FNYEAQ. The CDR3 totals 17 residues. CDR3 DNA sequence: TGTGCCAGCAGCTCCAGGGCGGGGGGCCGAGGGACAGATACGCAGTATTTT. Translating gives CASSSRAGGRGTDTQYF.

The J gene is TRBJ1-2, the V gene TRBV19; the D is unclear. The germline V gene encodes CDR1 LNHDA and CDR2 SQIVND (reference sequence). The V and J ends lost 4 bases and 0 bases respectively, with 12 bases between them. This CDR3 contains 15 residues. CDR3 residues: CASSKVARANYGYTF. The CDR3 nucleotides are TGTGCCAGTAGTAAAGTCGCCCGAGCTAACTATGGCTACACCTTC.

DNA of the CDR3: TGTGCCACCAGTGCAGACAGGCGCTACAATGAGCAGTTCTTC. This sequence encodes CATSADRRYNEQFF. The chain recombines TRBV24-1 with TRBJ2-1; maybe TRBD1 (6 bases). Germline-derived CDR1 and CDR2 are KGHDR and SFDVKD. Deletions cut 5 bases from V and 3 bases from J, with 10 bases between. CDR3 length equals 14 residues.

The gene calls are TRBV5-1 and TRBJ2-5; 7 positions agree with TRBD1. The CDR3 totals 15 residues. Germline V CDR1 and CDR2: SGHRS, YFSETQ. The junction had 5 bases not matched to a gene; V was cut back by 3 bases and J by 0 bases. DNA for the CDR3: TGCGCCAGCAGCTCCGGGACAGCGAACCAAGAGACCCAGTACTTC. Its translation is CASSSGTANQETQYF.

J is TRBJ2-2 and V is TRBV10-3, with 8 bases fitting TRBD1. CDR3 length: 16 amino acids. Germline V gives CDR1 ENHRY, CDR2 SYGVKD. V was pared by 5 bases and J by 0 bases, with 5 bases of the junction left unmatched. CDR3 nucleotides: TGTGCCATCAGTCCCAGGGGGCGGTCGAACACCGGGGAGCTGTTTTTT. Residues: CAISPRGRSNTGELFF.

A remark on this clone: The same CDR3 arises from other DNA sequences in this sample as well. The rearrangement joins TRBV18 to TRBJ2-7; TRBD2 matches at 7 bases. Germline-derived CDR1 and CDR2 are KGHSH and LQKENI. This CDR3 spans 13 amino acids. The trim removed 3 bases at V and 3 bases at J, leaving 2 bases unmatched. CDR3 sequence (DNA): TGTGCCAGCTCACCGAGCGGGAACTACGAGCAGTACGTC. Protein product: CASSPSGNYEQYV.

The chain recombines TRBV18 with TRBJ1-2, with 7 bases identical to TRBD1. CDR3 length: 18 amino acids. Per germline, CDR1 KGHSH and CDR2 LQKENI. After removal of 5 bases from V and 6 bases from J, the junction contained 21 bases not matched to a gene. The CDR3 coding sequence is TGTGCCAGCTCAAGCGAACCGGGACAGTTGTACGCACTAGATGGCTACACCTTC. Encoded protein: CASSSEPGQLYALDGYTF.

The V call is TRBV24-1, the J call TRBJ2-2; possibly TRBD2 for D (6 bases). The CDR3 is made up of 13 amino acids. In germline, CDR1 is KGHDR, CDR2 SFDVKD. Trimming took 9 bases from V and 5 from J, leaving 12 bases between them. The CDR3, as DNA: TGTGCCACCTCCGGGGGTGGGACCGGGGAGCTGTTTTTT. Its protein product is CATSGGGTGELFF.

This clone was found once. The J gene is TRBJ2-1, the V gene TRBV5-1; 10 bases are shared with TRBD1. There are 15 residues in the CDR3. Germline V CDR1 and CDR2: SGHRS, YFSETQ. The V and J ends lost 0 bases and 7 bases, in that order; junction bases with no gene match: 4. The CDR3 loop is CASSLGGTGVNEQFF. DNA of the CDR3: TGCGCCAGCAGCTTGGGAGGGACAGGGGTTAATGAGCAGTTCTTC. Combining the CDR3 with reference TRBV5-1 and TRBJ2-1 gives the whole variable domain KAGVTQTPRYLIKTRGQQVTLSCSPISGHRSVSWYQQTPGQGLQFLFEYFSETQRNKGNFPGRFSGRQFSNSRSEMNVSTLELGDSALYLCASSLGGTGVNEQFFGPGTRLTVL.

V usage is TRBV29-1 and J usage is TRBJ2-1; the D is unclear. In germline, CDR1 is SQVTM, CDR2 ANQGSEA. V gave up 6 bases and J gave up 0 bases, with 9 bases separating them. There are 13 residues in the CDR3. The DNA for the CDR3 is TGCAGCGTCTCGTCCAGCTCCTACAATGAGCAGTTCTTC. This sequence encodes CSVSSSSYNEQFF.

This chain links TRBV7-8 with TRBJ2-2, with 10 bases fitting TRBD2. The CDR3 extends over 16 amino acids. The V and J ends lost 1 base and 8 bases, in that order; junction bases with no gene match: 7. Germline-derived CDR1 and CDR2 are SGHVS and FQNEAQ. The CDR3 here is CASSLVSGRAKGELFF. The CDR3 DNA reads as TGTGCCAGCAGCTTAGTCAGCGGGAGGGCCAAAGGGGAGCTGTTTTTT. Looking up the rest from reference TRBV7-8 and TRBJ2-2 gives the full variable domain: GAGVSQSPRYKVAKRGQDVALRCDPISGHVSLFWYQQALGQGPEFLTYFQNEAQLDKSGLPSDRFFAERPEGSVSTLKIQRTQQEDSAVYLCASSLVSGRAKGELFFGEGSRLTVL.

CDR3 sequence reads: CASKDRGGNQPQHF. The CDR3 bases are TGTGCCAGCAAAGACAGGGGAGGAAATCAGCCCCAGCATTTT. The chain has TRBV2 and TRBJ1-5; the match to TRBD1 covers 8 bases. The J segment lost 4 bases and the V segment lost 7 bases, leaving 6 bases of the junction unmatched. The CDR3 totals 14 residues. The V gene's germline CDR1 is SNHLY and CDR2 FYNNEI.

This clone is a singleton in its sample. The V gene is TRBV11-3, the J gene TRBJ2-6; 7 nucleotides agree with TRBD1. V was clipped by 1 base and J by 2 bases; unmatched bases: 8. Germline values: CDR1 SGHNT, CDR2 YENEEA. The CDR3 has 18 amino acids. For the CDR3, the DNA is TGTGCCAGCAGCTTAGGACAGGGAAGTTTACCTGGGGCCAACGTCCTGACTTTC. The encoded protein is CASSLGQGSLPGANVLTF.

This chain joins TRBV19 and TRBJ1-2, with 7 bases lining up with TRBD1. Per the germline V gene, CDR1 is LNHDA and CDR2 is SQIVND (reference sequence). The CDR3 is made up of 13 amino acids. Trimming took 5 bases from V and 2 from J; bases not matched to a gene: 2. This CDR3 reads CASSVDRNYGYTF. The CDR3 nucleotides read TGTGCCAGTAGTGTGGACAGGAACTATGGCTACACCTTC. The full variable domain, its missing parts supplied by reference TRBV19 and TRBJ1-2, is DGGITQSPKYLFRKEGQNVTLSCEQNLNHDAMYWYRQDPGQGLRLIYYSQIVNDFQKGDIAEGYSVSREKKESFPLTVTSAQKNPTAFYLCASSVDRNYGYTFGSGTRLTVV.

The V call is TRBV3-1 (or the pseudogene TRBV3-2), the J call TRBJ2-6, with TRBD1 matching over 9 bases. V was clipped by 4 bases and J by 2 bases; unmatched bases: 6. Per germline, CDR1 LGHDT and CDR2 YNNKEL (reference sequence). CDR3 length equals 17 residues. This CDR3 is CASSPQGAFTGANVLTF. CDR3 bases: TGTGCCAGCAGCCCACAGGGGGCGTTTACTGGGGCCAACGTCCTGACTTTC.

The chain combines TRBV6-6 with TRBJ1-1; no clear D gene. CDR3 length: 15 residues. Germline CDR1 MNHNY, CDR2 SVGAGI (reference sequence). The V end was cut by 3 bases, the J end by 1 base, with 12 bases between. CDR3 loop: CASSYSGGGNTEAFF. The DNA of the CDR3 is TGTGCCAGCAGTTATTCTGGCGGAGGGAACACTGAAGCTTTCTTT.

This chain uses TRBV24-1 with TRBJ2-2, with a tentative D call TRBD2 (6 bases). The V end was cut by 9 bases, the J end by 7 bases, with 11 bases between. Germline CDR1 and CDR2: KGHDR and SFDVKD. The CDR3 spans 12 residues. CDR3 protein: CATGRSGGELFF. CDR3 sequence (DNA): TGTGCCACCGGGAGGAGCGGCGGGGAGCTGTTTTTT.

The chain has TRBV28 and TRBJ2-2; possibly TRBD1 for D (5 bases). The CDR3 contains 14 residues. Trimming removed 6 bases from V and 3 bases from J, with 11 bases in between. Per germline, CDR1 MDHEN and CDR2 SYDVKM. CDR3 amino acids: CASSRLRDTGELFF. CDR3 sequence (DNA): TGTGCCAGCAGCCGCCTCAGGGACACCGGGGAGCTGTTTTTT.

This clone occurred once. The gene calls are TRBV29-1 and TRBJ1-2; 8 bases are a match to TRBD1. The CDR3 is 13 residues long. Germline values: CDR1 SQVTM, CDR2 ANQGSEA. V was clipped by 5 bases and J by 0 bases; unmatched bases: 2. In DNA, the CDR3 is TGCAGCGTTCAGACAGGGGCTAACTATGGCTACACCTTC. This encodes CSVQTGANYGYTF.

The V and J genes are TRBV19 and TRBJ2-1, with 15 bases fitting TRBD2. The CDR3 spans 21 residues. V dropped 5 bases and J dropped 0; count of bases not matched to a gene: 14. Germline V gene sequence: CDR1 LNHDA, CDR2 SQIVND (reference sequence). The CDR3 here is CASSARGTSGRRDTSYNEQFF. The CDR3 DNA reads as TGTGCCAGTAGTGCGAGAGGGACTAGCGGGAGGAGAGACACCTCCTACAATGAGCAGTTCTTC. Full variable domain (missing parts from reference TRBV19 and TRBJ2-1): DGGITQSPKYLFRKEGQNVTLSCEQNLNHDAMYWYRQDPGQGLRLIYYSQIVNDFQKGDIAEGYSVSREKKESFPLTVTSAQKNPTAFYLCASSARGTSGRRDTSYNEQFFGPGTRLTVL.

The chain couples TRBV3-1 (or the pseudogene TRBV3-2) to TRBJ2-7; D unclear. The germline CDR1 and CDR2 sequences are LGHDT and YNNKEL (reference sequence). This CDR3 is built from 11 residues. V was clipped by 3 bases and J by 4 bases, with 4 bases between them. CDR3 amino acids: CASSQSYEQYV. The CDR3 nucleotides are TGTGCCAGCAGCCAGAGTTACGAGCAGTACGTC.

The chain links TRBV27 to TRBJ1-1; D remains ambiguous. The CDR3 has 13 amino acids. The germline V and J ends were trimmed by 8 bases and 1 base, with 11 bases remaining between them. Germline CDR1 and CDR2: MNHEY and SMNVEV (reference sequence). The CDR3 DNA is TGTGCCAGCTCCTTCCCCGGGAACACTGAAGCTTTCTTT. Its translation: CASSFPGNTEAFF.

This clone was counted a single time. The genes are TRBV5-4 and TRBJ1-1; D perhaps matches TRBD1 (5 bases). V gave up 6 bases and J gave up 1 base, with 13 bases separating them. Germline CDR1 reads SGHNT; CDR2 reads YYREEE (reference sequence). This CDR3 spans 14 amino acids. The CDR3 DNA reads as TGTGCCAGCAATCAGGAGGGGCCGAACACTGAAGCTTTCTTT. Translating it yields CASNQEGPNTEAFF.